This section outlines one T cell receptor (beta chain) sequence together with its context. Its antigen remains unidentified. No quality values exist for individual bases; no much larger clone is one base distant. Based on the germline V gene, the CDR1 and CDR2 sequences are SNHLY and FYNNEI. Ends trimmed: V by 1 base, J by 1 base; bases unmatched to a gene: 4. Reading from cysteine to phenylalanine, the CDR3 counts 16 amino acids. Kept here is only the CDR3 DNA, which spans 48 bases and is read in frame from base 1. The source of the sample is a study of CD8+ T cells in alopecia areata (dated by TCRdb to the late 2010s). General notes on the study: The treated patients took part in an open-label pilot trial in which moderate-to-severe alopecia areata was treated with oral tofacitinib at 5 to 10 mg twice daily. Tofacitinib was administered for 6 to 18 months, and 6 months of follow-up off drug were then conducted to assess delayed response and recurrence. The SALT score, which quantifies the percentage of affected scalp surface area, was used to measure disease severity in treated patients. The study used high-throughput TCRbeta sequencing to examine T cell clonal expansion in alopecia areata, in both the C3H/HeJ mouse model and human patients. Scalp tissue and sorted CD4+ and CD8+ peripheral blood T cells from patchy and totalis/universalis alopecia areata patients and from healthy controls were covered by human TCRbeta sequencing. Biopsies were taken from tofacitinib-treated patients at baseline and at 4 and 24 weeks of treatment, and a later scalp biopsy was taken in several of the tofacitinib-treated patients. Clonality in the scalp was compared among normal scalp (n=4), patchy alopecia areata scalp (n=8), and alopecia totalis/universalis scalp (n=8). RNA was obtained with the PAXgene miRNA kit for fixed scalp, the miRNeasy kit for PBMCs, and the RNeasy kit for mouse skin. Amplification of TCRbeta CDR3 regions was done by immunoSEQ multiplex PCR using 35 Vbeta forward primers and 13 Jbeta reverse primers. Summary of the overall study and its limitations: Tofacitinib significantly decreased scalp clonality and the number of expanded CD8+ clones among the top 100 scalp clones. Scalp TCR repertoire analysis is complicated because resident alphabeta T cells in normal human skin are also sequenced, whereas mouse skin is dominated by gammadelta T cells. Shared TCR sequences between patients were less evident than in mice, which may be partly attributable to HLA diversity in the patient population. Lesional scalp, especially in alopecia totalis/universalis, showed higher clonality and more expanded CD8+ clones than normal scalp, suggesting antigenic drive. During tofacitinib treatment, many expanded lesional clones remained in scalp and blood, and this persistence may partly explain relapse after treatment is stopped. Because the treated cohort was small and had only one nonresponder, larger studies are needed to examine links between baseline CD8+ expansion and response.

Interpreted using the paper, the time point label stands for: around 26 weeks on oral tofacitinib. Explained via the paper, the treatment or condition label denotes: oral pan-JAK inhibitor, 5-10 mg twice daily. Lesional scalp punch biopsies and peripheral blood were collected from alopecia areata patients. After PBMCs were isolated by density centrifugation and stained for CD3, CD4 and CD8, a FACSAria was used to sort CD4+ and CD8+ T cells. Library creation used the immunoSEQ multiplex PCR assay. To provide template for TCR sequencing, every sample had RNA extracted and reverse transcribed into cDNA. SuperScript III was used to make first-strand cDNA, primed with a 2:1 mix of oligo-dT and random hexamers. A synthetic immune receptor repertoire was used to gauge amplification bias, and whatever bias remained was removed computationally. As for the original processing: Raw reads were preprocessed for error removal, and CDR3 was defined according to IMGT conventions as running from the conserved cysteine to phenylalanine. Clonality was computed as 1 minus the Shannon entropy, with the entropy normalized by log2 of the number of productive unique TCRs. CD4 or CD8 identity of scalp clones was inferred by cross-referencing scalp TCRbeta sequences with sorted blood CD4 and CD8 repertoires. Here the immuneACCESS table is served through TCRdb, limited to in-frame sequences with V and J called. Missing clones are a known gap in these copies; in checked studies unresolved V genes cover under half, and the rest lacks a known reason. Clone size and V and J calls were adopted from that table, with D and trimming inferred from the DNA. This sample gives about 180,000 clones in total; about 53% of them show up just once. The top ten constitute under 14% of the sample.

Sequences were derived from CD8+ T cells sorted from blood, sampled at week 24, from a patient treated with tofacitinib. The chain was built from TRBV2 and TRBJ1-5, and TRBD1 matches 7 of the central bases. This sequence was found in a human donor with alopecia areata. The CDR3 in this case is CASSEGAGGSNQPQHF. The bases read TGTGCCAGCAGTGAAGGGGCAGGGGGGAGCAATCAGCCCCAGCATTTT.